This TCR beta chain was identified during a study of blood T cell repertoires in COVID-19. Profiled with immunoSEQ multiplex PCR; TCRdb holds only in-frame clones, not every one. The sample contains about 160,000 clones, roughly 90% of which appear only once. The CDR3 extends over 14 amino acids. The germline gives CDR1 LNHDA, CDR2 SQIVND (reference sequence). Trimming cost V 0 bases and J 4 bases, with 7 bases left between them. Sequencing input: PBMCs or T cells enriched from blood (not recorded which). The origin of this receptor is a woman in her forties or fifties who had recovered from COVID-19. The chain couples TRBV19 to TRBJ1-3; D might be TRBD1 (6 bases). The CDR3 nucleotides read TGTGCCAGTAGTATAGACAGGGGAGGAAACACCATATATTTT. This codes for CASSIDRGGNTIYF.